Listed below are T cell receptor beta chains from one sample, sequenced in a study of CD8 T cells in ankylosing spondylitis. TCRdb reprocessed the 5' RACE reads with MiXCR, giving one entry per CDR3 protein. The sample includes 230,000 or so distinct CDR3 sequences, 15% to 20% of them seen just once. Sequenced: blood, either unsorted or a sorted T cell fraction (not recorded which). The receptors here all came from a male donor with ankylosing spondylitis or in good health (not recorded which). CDR3s include the opening cysteine and the closing phenylalanine or tryptophan. The D gene is left open where the match is weak. Not all rows give a size; the values are once, few, many and, for expanded clones, a class.

V	D	J	size	CDR3	DNA
TRBV4-3	TRBD2	TRBJ2-2	few	CASSQDTSGPPNTGELFF	TGCGCCAGCAGCCAAGATACTAGCGGCCCCCCGAACACCGGGGAGCTGTTTTTT
TRBV9	NA	TRBJ2-7	few	CASSVDWGSYEQYF	TGTGCCAGCAGCGTAGATTGGGGGAGTTACGAGCAGTACTTC
TRBV5-1	NA	TRBJ2-3	NA	CASSSGAGPDTQYF	TGCGCCAGCAGCTCCGGGGCTGGCCCAGATACGCAGTATTTT
TRBV12-3/TRBV12-4	NA	TRBJ2-1	few	CASSLAYMVQSSYNEQFF	TGTGCCAGCAGTTTAGCCTACATGGTCCAAAGCTCCTACAATGAGCAGTTCTTC
TRBV4-1	NA	TRBJ2-1	NA	CASSQVLGSYNEQFF	TGCGCCAGCAGCCAGGTACTGGGGTCCTACAATGAGCAGTTCTTC
TRBV5-1	TRBD2	TRBJ2-5	NA	CASSLSLAGNQETQYF	TGCGCCAGCAGCCTATCACTAGCGGGCAACCAAGAGACCCAGTACTTC
TRBV19	NA	TRBJ1-5	few	CASSQEGGNQPQHF	TGTGCCAGTAGTCAGGAAGGGGGTAATCAGCCCCAGCATTTT
TRBV20-1	NA	TRBJ2-7	few	CSAKTGTPSYEQYF	TGCAGTGCTAAGACCGGGACACCTTCCTACGAGCAGTACTTC
TRBV4-3	NA	TRBJ2-1	few	CASSQVGYGNEQFF	TGCGCCAGCAGCCAGGTGGGATATGGCAATGAGCAGTTCTTC
TRBV9	NA	TRBJ2-2	many	CASSVASGELFF	TGTGCCAGCAGCGTCGCGAGTGGGGAGCTGTTTTTT
TRBV21-1	NA	TRBJ2-5	NA	CASRDLKQPTQYF	TGTGCCAGCAGGGACCTAAAGCAACCGACCCAGTACTTC
TRBV12-3/TRBV12-4	NA	TRBJ2-3	many	CASRAGDTQYF	TGTGCCAGCCGGGCCGGAGATACGCAGTATTTT
TRBV7-9	NA	TRBJ2-7	NA	CASSLEGLTYEQYF	TGTGCCAGCAGCTTGGAGGGTCTAACCTACGAGCAGTACTTC
TRBV4-3	TRBD1	TRBJ2-1	NA	CASSQDRTGGDEQFF	TGCGCCAGCAGCCAAGATAGGACAGGGGGCGATGAGCAGTTCTTC
TRBV4-1	NA	TRBJ1-5	few	CASSLDLYSQPQHF	TGCGCCAGCAGCCTCGACCTCTACAGCCAGCCCCAGCATTTT
TRBV15	NA	TRBJ2-3	few	CATSRDRSNTDTQYF	TGTGCCACCAGCAGAGATAGGTCTAACACAGATACGCAGTATTTT
TRBV6-5	TRBD1	TRBJ2-7	NA	CASSYSWDRSSYEQYF	TGTGCCAGCAGTTACTCGTGGGACAGGTCATCCTACGAGCAGTACTTC
TRBV4-1	NA	TRBJ1-4	NA	CASSQDQGGKGEKLFF	TGCGCCAGCAGCCAAGATCAAGGAGGGAAGGGGGAAAAACTGTTTTTT
TRBV14	TRBD2	TRBJ2-1	NA	CASSPPTSVPYNEQFF	TGTGCCAGCAGCCCCCCGACTAGCGTCCCCTACAATGAGCAGTTCTTC
TRBV20-1	TRBD2	TRBJ2-3	NA	CSERREIEDTQYF	TGCAGTGAACGGCGGGAGATTGAAGATACGCAGTATTTT
TRBV6-5	NA	TRBJ2-3	NA	CASSYSPGGPDTQYF	TGTGCCAGCAGTTACTCGCCTGGGGGTCCAGATACGCAGTATTTT
TRBV19	TRBD2	TRBJ2-5	once	CASSLGPSGLADQETQYF	TGTGCCAGTAGTTTAGGCCCCTCCGGACTAGCGGATCAAGAGACCCAGTACTTC
TRBV7-9	NA	TRBJ2-7	NA	CASSLLDHPYEQYF	TGTGCCAGCAGCTTACTGGACCACCCCTACGAGCAGTACTTC
TRBV4-2	TRBD2	TRBJ2-3	few	CASSDPPAGVPDTQYF	TGTGCCAGCAGCGACCCCCCAGCGGGAGTCCCAGATACGCAGTATTTT
TRBV12-3/TRBV12-4	TRBD2	TRBJ2-1	many	CASQGTSGSNEQFF	TGTGCCAGTCAAGGGACTAGCGGGAGTAATGAGCAGTTCTTC
TRBV29-1	NA	TRBJ2-6	many	CSVTSPGANVLTF	TGCAGCGTTACTAGTCCTGGGGCCAACGTCCTGACTTTC
TRBV7-9	TRBD1	TRBJ2-7	few	CASSRQGLEQYF	TGTGCCAGCAGCCGACAGGGCCTCGAGCAGTACTTC
TRBV9	TRBD1	TRBJ1-1	few	CASSGGQGATEAFF	TGTGCCAGCAGCGGCGGACAGGGGGCCACTGAAGCTTTCTTT
TRBV29-1	TRBD1	TRBJ1-1	few	CSVEPGQAAWGTEAFF	TGCAGCGTTGAACCCGGACAGGCTGCTTGGGGCACTGAAGCTTTCTTT
TRBV29-1	NA	TRBJ2-5	NA	CSVEASTETQYF	TGCAGCGTTGAAGCTAGCACGGAGACCCAGTACTTC
TRBV6-5	NA	TRBJ2-3	many	CASEGADTQYF	TGTGCCAGCGAGGGGGCAGATACGCAGTATTTT
TRBV4-3	TRBD1	TRBJ2-1	NA	CASSPGTGPYNEQFF	TGCGCCAGCAGCCCCGGGACAGGGCCATACAATGAGCAGTTCTTC
TRBV7-2	TRBD2	TRBJ2-7	few	CASSPPVAGDSYEQYF	TGTGCCAGCAGCCCTCCCGTAGCGGGAGATTCCTACGAGCAGTACTTC
TRBV4-2	NA	TRBJ2-4	few	CASSQDPYYDSSPNIQYF	TGTGCCAGCAGCCAAGACCCGTACTACGACAGCTCCCCAAACATTCAGTACTTC
TRBV10-3	NA	TRBJ2-1	NA	CAIGGAEQFF	TGTGCCATCGGGGGCGCTGAGCAGTTCTTC
TRBV12-3/TRBV12-4	NA	TRBJ2-3	few	CATLGSNTQYF	TGTGCCACCCTGGGCTCAAATACGCAGTATTTT
TRBV12-3/TRBV12-4	TRBD2	TRBJ2-5	few	CASSFGGYQETQYF	TGTGCCAGCAGTTTCGGGGGGTACCAAGAGACCCAGTACTTC
TRBV29-1	NA	TRBJ1-3	few	CSVGGAGNTIYF	TGCAGCGTTGGGGGAGCTGGAAACACCATATATTTT
TRBV12-3/TRBV12-4	NA	TRBJ1-2	few	CASSLGGFGYGYTF	TGTGCCAGCAGTTTAGGGGGTTTCGGCTATGGCTACACCTTC
TRBV6-4	NA	TRBJ2-7	NA	CASSDLGKSYEQYF	TGTGCCAGCAGTGACCTGGGCAAATCCTACGAGCAGTACTTC
TRBV5-6	NA	TRBJ2-1	NA	CASSLGDRSGYNEQFF	TGTGCCAGCAGCTTGGGGGACCGCTCGGGGTACAATGAGCAGTTCTTC
TRBV7-9	TRBD2	TRBJ2-3	few	CASSPPLAGRPDTQYF	TGTGCCAGCAGCCCCCCGCTAGCGGGGCGTCCGGATACGCAGTATTTT
TRBV7-2	NA	TRBJ2-7	NA	CASSFRDGTYEQYF	TGTGCCAGCAGCTTCCGGGACGGTACCTACGAGCAGTACTTC
TRBV6-2/TRBV6-3	TRBD2	TRBJ2-1	NA	CASSLAGWNEQFF	TGTGCCAGCAGTTTAGCGGGATGGAATGAGCAGTTCTTC
TRBV6-5	NA	TRBJ2-7	few	CASSLDRSYYEQYF	TGTGCCAGCAGTCTCGACAGGTCCTACTACGAGCAGTACTTC
TRBV12-3/TRBV12-4	NA	TRBJ2-7	NA	CASSLTGPHEQYF	TGTGCCAGCAGTTTAACTGGGCCCCACGAGCAGTACTTC
TRBV20-1	NA	TRBJ2-1	NA	CSARTGNQDNEQFF	TGCAGTGCAAGAACAGGAAATCAGGACAATGAGCAGTTCTTC
TRBV7-3	TRBD2	TRBJ2-4	NA	CASSLSSGRNIQYF	TGCGCCAGCAGCTTGTCTAGCGGGAGAAACATTCAGTACTTC
TRBV6-4	NA	TRBJ2-1	few	CASSGGSHNEQFF	TGTGCCAGCAGTGGGGGGAGCCACAATGAGCAGTTCTTC
TRBV10-2	NA	TRBJ1-2	NA	CASSDSEGSGGYTF	TGCGCCAGCAGTGATAGTGAGGGCTCGGGTGGCTACACCTTC
TRBV29-1	NA	TRBJ2-1	few	CSVERSQPNEQFF	TGCAGCGTTGAACGGTCCCAGCCAAATGAGCAGTTCTTC
TRBV29-1	TRBD2	TRBJ2-1	NA	CSVETSGSFYEQFF	TGCAGCGTTGAAACCAGCGGGAGTTTCTATGAGCAGTTCTTC
TRBV4-2	TRBD1	TRBJ2-2	NA	CASSQGQGNTGELFF	TGTGCCAGCAGCCAGGGACAGGGGAACACCGGGGAGCTGTTTTTT
TRBV9	TRBD1	TRBJ2-4	NA	CASAEGDRALNIQYF	TGTGCCAGCGCTGAGGGGGACAGGGCCTTAAACATTCAGTACTTC
TRBV29-1	TRBD1	TRBJ2-2	NA	CSGRDREGGELFF	TGCAGCGGAAGGGACAGGGAGGGCGGGGAGCTGTTTTTT
TRBV20-1	TRBD2	TRBJ2-1	NA	CSARQLAGVLHEQFF	TGCAGTGCTAGGCAACTAGCGGGAGTCCTCCATGAGCAGTTCTTC
TRBV11-1	NA	TRBJ2-1	few	CASSSFSINGQSSYNEQFF	TGTGCCAGCAGCTCATTCTCGATCAACGGACAGTCCTCCTACAATGAGCAGTTCTTC
TRBV2	TRBD2	TRBJ2-1	once	CASRSLGSGSGNEQFF	TGTGCCAGCAGATCTCTGGGTAGCGGGAGTGGTAATGAGCAGTTCTTC
TRBV7-3	NA	TRBJ2-5	many	CASSLTGFQETQYF	TGTGCCAGCAGCTTAACTGGGTTTCAAGAGACCCAGTACTTC